Sample share makes the clone carrying this TCR beta chain medium-sized (0.01 to 0.1%). What it recognizes is unknown. The CDR3 is 18 residues long. Trimming removed 6 bases from V and 0 bases from J; junction bases left unmatched: 12. This sample was included in a study of T-cell reconstitution after alpha-beta-depleted transplantation in children. Study-wide findings and caveats: Newly produced T cells mostly provided counts and TCRbeta diversity after one year, as hyperexpanded clones declined. Expanded graft clones, several hundred of them, were reportedly the source of alpha-beta T cells about two months after transplant.

A TCRbeta library incorporating unique molecular identifiers was prepared. MiXCR, run by TCRdb on the PCR reads, gives a single entry per CDR3 protein. The sample lists approximately 6,000 distinct CDR3 sequences; approximately 16% were seen once. The sequence was collected from a male patient under 18 who had a stem cell transplant for acute myeloid leukemia, so the T cells may come from the graft donor. The input for sequencing was PBMCs, mostly from graft donor cells, taken 60 days after TCRalphabeta/CD19-depleted stem cell transplant. The V gene is TRBV12-3 or TRBV12-4, the J gene TRBJ2-1; 9 nucleotides agree with TRBD1. The CDR3 region has the DNA TGTGCCAGCAGCTCCCTCGTTGGGACAGGGAGCTCCTACAATGAGCAGTTCTTC. As protein: CASSSLVGTGSSYNEQFF.